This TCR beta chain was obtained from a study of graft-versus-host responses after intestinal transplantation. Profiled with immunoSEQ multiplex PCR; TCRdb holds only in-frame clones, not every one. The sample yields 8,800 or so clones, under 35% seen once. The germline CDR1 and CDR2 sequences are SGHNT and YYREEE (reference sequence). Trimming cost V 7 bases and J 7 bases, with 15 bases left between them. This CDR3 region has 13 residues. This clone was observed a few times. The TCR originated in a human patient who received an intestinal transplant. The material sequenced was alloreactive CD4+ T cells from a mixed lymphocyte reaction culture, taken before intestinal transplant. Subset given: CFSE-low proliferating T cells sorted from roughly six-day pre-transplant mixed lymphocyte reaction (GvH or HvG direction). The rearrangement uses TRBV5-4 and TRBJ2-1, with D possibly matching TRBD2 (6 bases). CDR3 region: CASGGIDPNEQFF. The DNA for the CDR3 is TGTGCCAGCGGGGGGATCGACCCAAATGAGCAGTTCTTC.